The 30 T cell receptor beta chains below come from one sample, sequenced in a study of tissue T cells after allogeneic stem cell transplantation. The time point is: mouse harvest day 7 after allogeneic transplant. Tail vein injection delivered 10^7 T-cell-depleted bone marrow cells and 10^6 splenic CD5+ T cells. Some clones are missing from TCRdb's copy, which holds only in-frame ones; the method was immunoSEQ multiplex PCR. The data contain several thousand clones, about 51% of them seen just once; the ten biggest clones take up 9%. Input material: gut tissue. The origin of the receptors is a female BALB/c mouse given C57BL/6 T cells with graft-versus-host disease after an allogeneic hematopoietic cell transplant.

This clone has just a few counts. Genes and germline come from the mouse. The read comes to an end 1 residue before the CDR3 does, leaving the germline J gene to fill in the end. The V gene is TRBV3, the J gene TRBJ1-3, with no clear D. CDR1 and CDR2 from the germline V gene are SNHLY and FYNGKV (reference sequence). The CDR3 runs 14 residues. Trimming took 1 base from V and 0 from J, leaving 4 bases between them. The DNA read from the CDR3 is TGTGCCAGCAGCTTAGTCGATTCTGGAAATACGCTCTAT. Protein sequence: CASSLVDSGNTLY. Given in full, the CDR3 is CASSLVDSGNTLYF.

With respect to this clone: Genes here carry mouse names. The CDR3 sequence: CASSIRTPSGNTLYF. CDR3 bases read: TGTGCCAGCAGTATACGGACACCTTCTGGAAATACGCTCTAT. The gene calls are TRBV19 and TRBJ1-3, with TRBD1 as a possible D gene (5 bases). The read falls 1 residue short of the CDR3 end, and the missing part is taken from the germline J gene. There are 15 residues in the CDR3. Deletions cut 1 base from V and 0 bases from J, with 8 bases between. Germline CDR1 and CDR2: FNHDT and SITEND (reference sequence).

A remark on this clone: Gene names refer to mouse genes. The read is 1 residue too short to cover the CDR3 end, so that end is filled in from the germline J gene. The chain couples TRBV12-1 to TRBJ2-7; 9 bases fit TRBD1. The trim removed 0 bases at V and 6 bases at J, leaving 2 bases unmatched. Germline CDR1 and CDR2: SGHSN and HYEKVE. The length of the CDR3 is 13 residues. The sequenced part of the CDR3 DNA is TGTGCCAGCTCTCTCGACAGGGGGTTTGAACAGTAC. Amino acids: CASSLDRGFEQY. The entire CDR3 is CASSLDRGFEQYF.

A remark on this clone: Gene names denote mouse genes. The missing CDR3 end, 1 residue past where the read stops, is filled in from the germline J gene. The rearrangement uses TRBV16 and TRBJ1-1; a weak D match, TRBD1 (6 bases). The V gene's germline CDR1 is SGHSA and CDR2 FRNQAP. V shed 0 bases and J shed 7 bases, with 6 bases lying between them. This CDR3 region has 12 residues. CDR3 bases read: TGTGCAAGCAGCTTAGAAGGGGGAGAAGTCTTC. Its translation is CASSLEGGEVF. The CDR3 in full is CASSLEGGEVFF.

Regarding this clone: Any gene name here is a mouse gene name. The CDR3 is cut off 1 residue early in the read; its end comes from the germline J gene. V usage is TRBV20 and J usage is TRBJ2-1; 9 positions match TRBD2. The J segment lost 1 base and the V segment lost 4 bases, leaving 2 bases of the junction unmatched. The CDR3 sequence is 14 residues long. CDR1 and CDR2 (germline): GFQATS, STVNSAI. The sequenced CDR3 bases are TGTGGTGCTAACTGGGGGGCGAACTATGCTGAGCAGTTC. This translates into CGANWGANYAEQF. The whole CDR3 sequence reads CGANWGANYAEQFF. The variable domain in full, with the rest retrieved from reference TRBV20 and TRBJ2-1, is GALVYQYPRRTICKSGTSMRMECQAVGFQATSVAWYRQSPQKTFELIALSTVNSAIKYEQNFTQEKFPISHPNLSFSSMTVLNAYLEDRGLYLCGANWGANYAEQFFGPGTRLTVL.

A few counts support this clone. Germline and genes: mouse. The CDR3 extends 1 residue past the end of the read, so its final part is completed from the germline J gene. The gene calls are TRBV26 and TRBJ1-5, with D hard to call. CDR3 length: 13 amino acids. Germline V lookup: CDR1 KGHPV, CDR2 FQNQEV (reference sequence). Trimming pared 3 bases from V and 2 bases from J, leaving 5 bases between. The CDR3 bases that were read are TGTGCCAGCAGTCTCCGGGACAACCAGGCTCCGCTT. This sequence encodes CASSLRDNQAPL. Given in full, the CDR3 is CASSLRDNQAPLF.

To note about this clone: Gene names follow the mouse nomenclature. The CDR3 end lies 1 residue beyond the end of the read and is filled in from the germline J gene. The chain carries TRBV26 and TRBJ1-1; D is perhaps TRBD1 (6 bases). V was trimmed by 1 base and J by 5 bases, leaving 8 bases between them. Per the germline V gene, CDR1 is KGHPV and CDR2 is FQNQEV (reference sequence). This CDR3 has 13 residues. The chain's CDR3 is CASSLLTGTEVFF. CDR3 DNA (partial): TGTGCCAGCAGTCTGTTGACAGGAACAGAAGTCTTC.

As for this clone: Mouse names are used for the genes. Sequencing ends 1 residue short of the CDR3 end; the germline J gene provides the rest. The chain has TRBV26 and TRBJ2-3; D is possibly TRBD2 (6 bases). V dropped 4 bases and J dropped 0 bases, with 14 bases sitting between them. CDR1 is KGHPV, CDR2 FQNQEV, per germline (reference sequence). CDR3 length equals 16 residues. The CDR3: CASSPWGSSSAETLYF. CDR3 DNA (partial): TGTGCCAGCAGTCCATGGGGGTCCTCTAGTGCAGAAACGCTGTAT.

This clone was detected a few times. Germline and genes: mouse. The read comes to an end 1 residue before the CDR3 does, leaving the germline J gene to fill in the end. The chain employs TRBV26 and TRBJ1-6; maybe TRBD1 (5 bases). TRBJ1-6 is sorted into the ORF group, with uncertain function. Trimming cost V 4 bases and J 9 bases, with 10 bases left between them. This CDR3 comprises 13 residues. Per the germline V gene, CDR1 is KGHPV and CDR2 is FQNQEV (reference sequence). Partial CDR3 DNA: TGTGCCAGCAGTCCGGGGGGGAGTTCGCCCCTCTAC. Translation: CASSPGGSSPLY. The CDR3, in full, reads CASSPGGSSPLYF.

A word on this clone: The germline and genes are mouse ones. Read sequence stops 1 residue before the CDR3 end, and the germline J gene provides the missing end. This sequence joins TRBV26 and TRBJ2-7; D call uncertain. Germline loops: CDR1 KGHPV, CDR2 FQNQEV (reference sequence). Trimming removed 4 bases from V and 4 bases from J, with 8 bases in between. The CDR3 has 12 amino acids. CDR3 amino acids: CASSPLEYEQYF. Incomplete CDR3 DNA: TGTGCCAGCAGTCCCCTGGAGTATGAACAGTAC.

As regards this clone: Genes here carry mouse names. The CDR3 extends 1 residue past the end of the read, so its final part is completed from the germline J gene. V and J are TRBV24 and TRBJ1-2, with D tentatively TRBD1 (6 bases). The CDR3 length is 14 residues. Germline V gene lookup returns CDR1 KGHTA and CDR2 FRNEEI. Trimming took off 8 bases at V and 0 bases at J, with 13 bases between the two ends. The CDR3 loop is CASPQAGANSDYTF. CDR3 DNA (partial): TGTGCCAGCCCTCAGGCAGGGGCAAACTCCGACTACACC.

As to this clone: Gene names and germline refer to mouse. The CDR3 end lies 1 residue beyond the end of the read and is filled in from the germline J gene. The chain has TRBV3 and TRBJ1-4; possible D gene TRBD1, 6 bases. V was pared by 2 bases and J by 0 bases, with 7 bases between. Germline values: CDR1 SNHLY, CDR2 FYNGKV (reference sequence). There are 15 residues in the CDR3. The CDR3 spells CASSLQGFSNERLFF. The part of the CDR3 DNA that was read is TGTGCCAGCAGCTTACAGGGGTTTTCCAACGAAAGATTATTT. Supplemented by reference TRBV3 and TRBJ1-4, the full variable domain reads GPKVLQIPSHQIIDMGQMVTLNCDPVSNHLYFYWYKQILGQQMEFLVNFYNGKVMEKSKLFKDQFSVERPDGSYFTLKIQPTALEDSAVYFCASSLQGFSNERLFFGHGTKLSVL.

A remark on this clone: Here the gene names and germline are mouse. The read gets to within 1 residue of the CDR3 end, and the germline J gene fills in the rest. This chain connects TRBV16 to TRBJ2-1; 11 positions agree with TRBD2. Germline V lookup: CDR1 SGHSA, CDR2 FRNQAP. With V trimmed by 3 bases and J by 4 bases, 2 bases remained unmatched. This CDR3 comprises 15 residues. CDR3 in amino acids: CASSFGTGGYAEQFF. The CDR3 DNA, read in part, is TGTGCAAGCAGCTTCGGGACTGGGGGTTATGCTGAGCAGTTC.

As to this clone: Any gene name here is a mouse gene name. The CDR3 extends 1 residue past the end of the read, so its final part is completed from the germline J gene. The genes are TRBV14 and TRBJ2-5; D unresolved. The germline V gene has CDR1 SGHDT and CDR2 FRDEAV. The CDR3 covers 13 residues. Trimming stripped 4 bases from V and 0 bases from J, with 6 bases between. CDR3 bases read: TGTGCCAGCAGTCACAGTAACCAAGACACCCAGTAC. This encodes CASSHSNQDTQY. In full, the CDR3 reads CASSHSNQDTQYF.

As for this clone: Gene and germline names: mouse. With the read ending 1 residue before the CDR3 end, the germline J gene is used to fill in that end. This chain uses TRBV26 with TRBJ1-1, with a tentative D call TRBD1 (5 bases). Between the trimmed V and J ends, which lost 2 bases and 4 bases, there was a span of 8 bases. Germline CDR1 reads KGHPV; CDR2 reads FQNQEV (reference sequence). The CDR3 covers 13 residues. The CDR3 bases that were read are TGTGCCAGCAGTCTGGGGGCGCCCACAGAAGTCTTC. As protein: CASSLGAPTEVF. The full CDR3 reads CASSLGAPTEVFF.

The sample holds a few counts of this clone. Genes and germline are mouse. The read is 1 residue too short to cover the CDR3 end, so that end is filled in from the germline J gene. The chain has TRBV26 and TRBJ2-5, with a tentative D call TRBD1 (6 bases). CDR1 is KGHPV and CDR2 is FQNQEV in the germline V gene (reference sequence). The length of the CDR3 is 14 residues. V was shortened by 3 bases and J by 2 bases, with 9 bases between the two germline ends. The sequenced CDR3 bases are TGTGCCAGCAGTCTTCACAGGGCCCAAGACACCCAGTAC. It translates to CASSLHRAQDTQY. The entire CDR3 protein is CASSLHRAQDTQYF.

Within the sample, this clone is medium-sized (0.01 to 0.1%). Gene names and germline refer to mouse. The CDR3 goes on 1 residue after the read ends, and that part is filled in from the germline J gene. The rearrangement uses TRBV12-2 and TRBJ2-7; tentative D call: TRBD1 (6 bases). Trimming took off 0 bases at V and 4 bases at J, with 6 bases between the two ends. Germline CDR1 and CDR2: SGHLS and HYDKME. This CDR3 has 12 residues. CDR3 loop: CASSLRGYEQYF. The sequenced CDR3 bases are TGTGCCAGCTCTCTCAGGGGGTATGAACAGTAC.

Regarding this clone: The gene symbols are mouse symbols. Read data end 1 residue before the CDR3 end; the end is taken from the germline J gene. The gene calls are TRBV5 and TRBJ1-1; D unclear. Germline CDR1 is LGHNA and CDR2 is YNLKQL (reference sequence). Deletions cut 0 bases from V and 4 bases from J, with 9 bases between. The CDR3 consists of 14 residues. The CDR3 loop is CASSQENGATEVFF. Partial CDR3 DNA: TGTGCCAGCAGCCAAGAAAACGGTGCCACAGAAGTCTTC.

As to this clone: Genes and germline come from the mouse. The read ends 1 residue shy of where the CDR3 ends; the end is completed using the germline J gene. This chain connects TRBV3 to TRBJ2-1; D remains unclear. The CDR3 totals 14 residues. CDR1 SNHLY and CDR2 FYNGKV come from the germline V gene (reference sequence). The ends were cut back, 2 bases at V and 2 bases at J, with 7 bases in the middle. The CDR3 DNA, read in part, is TGTGCCAGCAGCTTAAGTTGGGACTATGCTGAGCAGTTC. It yields the protein CASSLSWDYAEQF. The full CDR3 protein reads CASSLSWDYAEQFF.

By sample fraction, this clone is medium-sized. Mouse gene names and germline throughout. The read terminates 1 residue ahead of where the CDR3 ends, so the germline J gene completes it. The J gene is TRBJ2-1, the V gene TRBV26; 7 bases agree with TRBD1. In germline, CDR1 is KGHPV, CDR2 FQNQEV (reference sequence). The CDR3 sequence is 14 residues long. V shed 2 bases, J shed 3 bases, and the junction held 1 base outside the gene matches. CDR3 region: CASSLDRVYAEQFF. The covered CDR3 bases are TGTGCCAGCAGTCTGGACAGGGTCTATGCTGAGCAGTTC.

This clone is judged medium-sized (0.01 to 0.1%). All gene names here are mouse names. With the read ending 1 residue before the CDR3 end, the germline J gene is used to fill in that end. The chain is built from TRBV13-2 and TRBJ1-4; 8 bases match TRBD1. V was clipped by 5 bases and J by 6 bases; unmatched bases: 6. CDR1 and CDR2 from the germline V gene are NNHNN and SYGAGS (reference sequence). This CDR3 is built from 14 residues. The CDR3 loop reads CASGQGARDERLFF. The part of the CDR3 DNA that was read is TGTGCCAGCGGGCAGGGGGCGCGAGACGAAAGATTATTT.

This clone rates as medium-sized. Genes and germline come from the mouse. The CDR3 end falls 1 residue outside the read, so it is completed with the germline J gene. V is TRBV17 and J is TRBJ1-6; D ambiguous. TRBJ1-6 is identified as an open reading frame with a role that is uncertain. V dropped 0 bases and J dropped 7 bases, with 4 bases sitting between them. CDR3 length equals 13 residues. Germline V gene sequence: CDR1 MNHDT, CDR2 YYDKIL. CDR3 sequence: CASSRDGNSPLYF. The CDR3 DNA, read in part, is TGTGCTAGCAGTAGAGATGGGAATTCGCCCCTCTAC.

A note on this clone: Gene names and germline match the mouse. Read sequence stops 1 residue before the CDR3 end, and the germline J gene provides the missing end. V is TRBV3 and J is TRBJ1-3; 10 bases align to TRBD1. Germline CDR1 is SNHLY and CDR2 is FYNGKV (reference sequence). CDR3 length: 16 residues. Unmatched junction bases numbered 3, after V lost 2 bases and J lost 2 bases. CDR3 DNA (partial): TGTGCCAGCAGCTTAAATGGACAGGGGGCTGGAAATACGCTCTAT. This gives the protein CASSLNGQGAGNTLY. The CDR3 in full is CASSLNGQGAGNTLYF.

Points on this clone: Mouse gene names apply. The CDR3 end lies 1 residue beyond the end of the read and is filled in from the germline J gene. The rearrangement uses TRBV16 and TRBJ2-3; D unresolved. Trimming removed 0 bases from V and 0 bases from J, with 7 bases in between. CDR1 is SGHSA, CDR2 FRNQAP, per germline. This CDR3 is 15 amino acids long. CDR3 DNA, as far as it was read: TGTGCAAGCAGCTTAGAAGGGTTTAGTGCAGAAACGCTGTAT. Protein product: CASSLEGFSAETLY. The complete CDR3 reads CASSLEGFSAETLYF.

Concerning this clone: The gene names given are mouse names. The read comes to an end 1 residue before the CDR3 does, leaving the germline J gene to fill in the end. V gene TRBV12-2 combines with J gene TRBJ2-3, with 11 positions matching TRBD1. V lost 2 bases, J lost 2 bases, and 2 bases stayed unmatched. There are 15 residues in the CDR3. In germline, CDR1 is SGHLS, CDR2 HYDKME. This CDR3 reads CASSRTGGAAETLYF. The sequenced part of the CDR3 DNA is TGTGCCAGCTCTCGGACAGGGGGCGCTGCAGAAACGCTGTAT.

In regard to this clone: Any gene name here is a mouse gene name. The sequence runs out 1 residue before the end of the CDR3; the remainder is reconstructed from the germline J gene. The rearrangement links TRBV19 to TRBJ1-1; D is unclear. V shed 4 bases and J shed 2 bases, with 9 bases lying between them. Germline CDR1 FNHDT, CDR2 SITEND (reference sequence). This CDR3 contains 13 residues. CDR3: CASSLTTNTEVFF. The sequenced CDR3 bases are TGTGCCAGCAGTCTCACAACCAACACAGAAGTCTTC. Full variable domain (missing parts from reference TRBV19 and TRBJ1-1): GGIITQTPKFLIGQEGQKLTLKCQQNFNHDTMYWYRQDSGKGLRLIYYSITENDLQKGDLSEGYDASREKKSSFSLTVTSAQKNEMAVFLCASSLTTNTEVFFGKGTRLTVV.

To note about this clone: Gene names denote mouse genes. Read coverage stops 1 residue before the CDR3 terminus; the germline J gene supplies the remainder. This same CDR3 is encoded by further DNA sequences in the sample. The chain recombines TRBV26 with TRBJ1-2; D is perhaps TRBD1 (6 bases). V shed 4 bases and J shed 2 bases, with 8 bases lying between them. Germline values: CDR1 KGHPV, CDR2 FQNQEV (reference sequence). The CDR3 runs 13 residues. The chain's CDR3 is CASSRQGNSDYTF. CDR3 bases read: TGTGCCAGCAGTCGTCAGGGGAACTCCGACTACACC.

As for this clone: The junction differs from germline at one of its ends, possibly a read error. Germline and genes: mouse. From the germline J gene comes the end of the CDR3, since the read stops 1 residue before it. Other DNA variants within this sample encode the same CDR3. This chain joins TRBV26 and TRBJ1-1; a possible D gene is TRBD1 (5 bases). CDR1 is KGHPV, CDR2 FQNQEV, per germline (reference sequence). The CDR3 length is 13 residues. Partial CDR3 DNA: TGTGCCAGCAGTCTGGGACAAAACACAGAGGTCTTC. Its protein product is CASSLGQNTEVF. The CDR3 as a whole reads CASSLGQNTEVFF.

This clone was seen a few times. Any gene name here is a mouse gene name. Read sequence stops 1 residue before the CDR3 end, and the germline J gene provides the missing end. This chain connects TRBV12-2 to TRBJ2-1, with 12 bases aligning to TRBD2. This CDR3 contains 14 residues. Germline V gives CDR1 SGHLS, CDR2 HYDKME. V lost 3 bases, J lost 7 bases, and 3 bases stayed unmatched. CDR3 protein: CASSSGTGGAEQFF. The sequenced part of the CDR3 DNA is TGTGCCAGCTCTTCCGGGACTGGGGGGGCTGAGCAGTTC.

A remark on this clone: Genes and germline are mouse. The CDR3 loop is CASSGTGGYAETLYF. Incomplete CDR3 DNA: TGTGCCAGCAGCGGGACAGGGGGCTATGCAGAAACGCTGTAT. The V call is TRBV26, the J call TRBJ2-3; 12 bases match TRBD1. The CDR3 end falls 1 residue outside the read, so it is completed with the germline J gene. The CDR3 is made up of 15 amino acids. The germline gives CDR1 KGHPV, CDR2 FQNQEV (reference sequence). V dropped 6 bases and J dropped 2; count of bases not matched to a gene: 3.